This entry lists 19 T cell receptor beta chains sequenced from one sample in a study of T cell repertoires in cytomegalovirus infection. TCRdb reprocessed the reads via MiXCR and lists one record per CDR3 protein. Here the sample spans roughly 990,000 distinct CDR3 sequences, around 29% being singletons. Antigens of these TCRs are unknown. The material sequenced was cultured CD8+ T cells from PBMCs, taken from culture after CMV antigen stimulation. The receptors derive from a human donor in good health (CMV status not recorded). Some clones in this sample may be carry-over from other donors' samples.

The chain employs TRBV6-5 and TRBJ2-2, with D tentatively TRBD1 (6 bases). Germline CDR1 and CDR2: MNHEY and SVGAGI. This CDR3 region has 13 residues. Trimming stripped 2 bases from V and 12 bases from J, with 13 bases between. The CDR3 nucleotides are TGTGCCAGCAGTTACCAGTCAGGGGCAAAGCTGTTTTTT. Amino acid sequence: CASSYQSGAKLFF.

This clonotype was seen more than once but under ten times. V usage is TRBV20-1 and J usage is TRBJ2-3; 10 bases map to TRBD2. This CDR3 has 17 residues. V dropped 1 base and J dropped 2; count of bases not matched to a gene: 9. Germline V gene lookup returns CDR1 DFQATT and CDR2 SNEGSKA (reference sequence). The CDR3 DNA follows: TGCAGTGCTAGAGGGGATACTAGCGGGGATCTCACAGATACGCAGTATTTT. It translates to CSARGDTSGDLTDTQYF.

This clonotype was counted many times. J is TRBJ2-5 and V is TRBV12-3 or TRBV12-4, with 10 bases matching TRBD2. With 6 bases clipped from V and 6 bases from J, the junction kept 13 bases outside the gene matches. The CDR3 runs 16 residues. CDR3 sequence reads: CASSPGTSVGGKTQYF. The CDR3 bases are TGTGCCAGCAGCCCCGGGACTAGCGTCGGAGGGAAGACCCAGTACTTC.

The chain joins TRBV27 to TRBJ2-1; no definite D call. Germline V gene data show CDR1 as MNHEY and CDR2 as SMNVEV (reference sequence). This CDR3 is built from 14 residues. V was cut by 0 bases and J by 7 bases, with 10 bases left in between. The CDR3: CASSLSSRSNEQFF. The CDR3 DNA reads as TGTGCCAGCAGTTTATCGAGTAGGTCGAATGAGCAGTTCTTC.

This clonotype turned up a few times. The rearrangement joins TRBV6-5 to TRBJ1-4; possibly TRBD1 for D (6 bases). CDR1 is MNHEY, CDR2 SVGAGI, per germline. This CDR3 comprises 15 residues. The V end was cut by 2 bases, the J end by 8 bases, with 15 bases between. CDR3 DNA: TGTGCCAGCAGTTACCGGGGGGGGCTTGGGGAAAAACTGTTTTTT. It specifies CASSYRGGLGEKLFF.

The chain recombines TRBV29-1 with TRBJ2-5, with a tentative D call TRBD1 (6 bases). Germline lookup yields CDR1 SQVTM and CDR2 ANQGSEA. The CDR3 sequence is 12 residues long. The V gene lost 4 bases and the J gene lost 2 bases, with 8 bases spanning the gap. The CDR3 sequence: CSVAGDQETQYF. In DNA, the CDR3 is TGCAGCGTTGCAGGGGATCAAGAGACCCAGTACTTC.

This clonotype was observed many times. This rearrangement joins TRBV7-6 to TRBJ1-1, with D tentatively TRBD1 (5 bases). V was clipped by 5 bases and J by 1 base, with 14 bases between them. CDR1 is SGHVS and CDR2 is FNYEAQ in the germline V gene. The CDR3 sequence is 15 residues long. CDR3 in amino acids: CASSLMSDRNTEAFF. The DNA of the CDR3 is TGTGCCAGCAGCCTCATGTCCGACAGGAACACTGAAGCTTTCTTT.

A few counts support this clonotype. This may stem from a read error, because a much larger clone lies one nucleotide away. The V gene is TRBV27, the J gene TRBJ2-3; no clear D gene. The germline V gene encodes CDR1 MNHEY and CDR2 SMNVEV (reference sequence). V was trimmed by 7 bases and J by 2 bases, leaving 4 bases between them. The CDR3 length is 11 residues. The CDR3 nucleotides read TGTGCCAGCACCCCCACAGATACGCAGTATTTT. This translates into CASTPTDTQYF.

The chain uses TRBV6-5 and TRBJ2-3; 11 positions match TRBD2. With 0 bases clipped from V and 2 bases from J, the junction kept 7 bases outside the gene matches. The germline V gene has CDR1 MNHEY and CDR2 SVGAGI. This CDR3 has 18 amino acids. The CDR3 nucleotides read TGTGCCAGCAGTTACTCCCGACTAGCGGGGTCCTTCACAGATACGCAGTATTTT. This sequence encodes CASSYSRLAGSFTDTQYF.

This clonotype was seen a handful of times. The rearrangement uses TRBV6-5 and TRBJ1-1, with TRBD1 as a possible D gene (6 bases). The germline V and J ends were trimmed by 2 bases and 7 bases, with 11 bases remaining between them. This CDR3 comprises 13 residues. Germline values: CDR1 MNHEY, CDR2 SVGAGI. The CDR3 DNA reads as TGTGCCAGCAGTTACATGCAGGGGAGTGAAGCTTTCTTT. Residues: CASSYMQGSEAFF.

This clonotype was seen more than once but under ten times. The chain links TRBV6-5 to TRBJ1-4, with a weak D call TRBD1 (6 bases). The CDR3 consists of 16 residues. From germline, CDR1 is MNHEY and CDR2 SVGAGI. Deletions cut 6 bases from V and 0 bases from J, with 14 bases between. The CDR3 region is CASSLTTGATNEKLFF. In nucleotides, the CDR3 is TGTGCCAGCAGCCTTACGACAGGTGCAACTAATGAAAAACTGTTTTTT.

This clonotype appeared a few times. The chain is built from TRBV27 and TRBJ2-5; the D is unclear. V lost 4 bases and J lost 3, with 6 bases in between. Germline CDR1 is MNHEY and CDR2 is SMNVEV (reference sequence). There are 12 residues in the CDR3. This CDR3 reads CASSSRKETQYF. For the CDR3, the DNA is TGTGCCAGCAGTTCCAGGAAAGAGACCCAGTACTTC.

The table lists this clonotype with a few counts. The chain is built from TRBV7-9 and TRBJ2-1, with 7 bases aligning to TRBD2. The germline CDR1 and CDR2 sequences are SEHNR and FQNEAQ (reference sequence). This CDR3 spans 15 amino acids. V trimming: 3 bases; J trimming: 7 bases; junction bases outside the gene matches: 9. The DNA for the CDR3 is TGTGCCAGCAGCTTCTCGCTTACTAGCGTGAATGAGCAGTTCTTC. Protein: CASSFSLTSVNEQFF.

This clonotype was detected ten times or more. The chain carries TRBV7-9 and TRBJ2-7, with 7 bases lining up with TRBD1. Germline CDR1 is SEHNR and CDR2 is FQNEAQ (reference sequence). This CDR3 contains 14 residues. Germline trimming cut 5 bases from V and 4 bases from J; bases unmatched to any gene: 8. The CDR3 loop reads CASSHPGQPYEQYV. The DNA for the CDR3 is TGTGCCAGCAGCCACCCGGGACAGCCGTACGAGCAGTACGTC.

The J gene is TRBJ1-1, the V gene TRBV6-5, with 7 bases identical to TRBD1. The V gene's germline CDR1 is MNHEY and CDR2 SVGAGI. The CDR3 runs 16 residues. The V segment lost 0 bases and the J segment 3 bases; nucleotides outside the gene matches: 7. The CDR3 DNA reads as TGTGCCAGCAGTTACTCGTGGGCAGGGGGGGACACTGAAGCTTTCTTT. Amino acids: CASSYSWAGGDTEAFF.

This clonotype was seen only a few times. The CDR3 loop reads CASSPDRGLNQPQHF. In DNA form, the CDR3 reads TGTGCCAGCAGCCCGGACAGGGGCCTCAATCAGCCCCAGCATTTT. V is TRBV4-2 and J is TRBJ1-5, with TRBD1 identical over 9 bases. Looked up from germline, CDR1 is LGHNA and CDR2 is YNFKEQ. V dropped 4 bases and J dropped 3; count of bases not matched to a gene: 4. The CDR3 covers 15 residues.

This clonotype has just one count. CDR3: CSASRSSYEQYV. CDR3 in DNA: TGCAGTGCGTCCCGCAGCTCCTACGAGCAGTACGTC. This chain uses TRBV20-1 with TRBJ2-7; D is unresolved. The length of the CDR3 is 12 residues. Trimming removed 6 bases from V and 0 bases from J, with 9 bases in between. Germline CDR1 DFQATT, CDR2 SNEGSKA (reference sequence).

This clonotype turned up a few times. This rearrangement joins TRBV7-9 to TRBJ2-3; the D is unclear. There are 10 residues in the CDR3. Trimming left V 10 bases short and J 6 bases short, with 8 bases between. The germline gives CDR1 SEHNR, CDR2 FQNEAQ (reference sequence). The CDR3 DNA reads TGTGCCAACAAGAAGGATACGCAGTATTTT. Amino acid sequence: CANKKDTQYF.

The CDR3 loop reads CASRARDRPENTEAFF. The CDR3 DNA is TGTGCCAGCAGAGCCCGGGACAGACCAGAGAACACTGAAGCTTTCTTT. This chain connects TRBV2 to TRBJ1-1; 7 nucleotides agree with TRBD1. Germline values: CDR1 SNHLY, CDR2 FYNNEI. CDR3 length equals 16 residues. Germline trimming cut 6 bases from V and 1 base from J; bases unmatched to any gene: 11. Variable domain in full (rest from reference TRBV2 and TRBJ1-1): EPEVTQTPSHQVTQMGQEVILRCVPISNHLYFYWYRQILGQKVEFLVSFYNNEISEKSEIFDDQFSVERPDGSNFTLKIRSTKLEDSAMYFCASRARDRPENTEAFFGQGTRLTVV.